The T cell receptor beta chain under discussion was sequenced for a study of regulatory T cells in long-lasting Graves disease. iRepertoire HTBI primers and Arm-PCR of CDR3 regions built TCR beta libraries. A single record per CDR3 protein comes from TCRdb applying MiXCR to the multiplex PCR reads. The sample lists approximately 400,000 distinct CDR3 sequences, roughly a quarter occurring once. This clonotype appeared many times. Per the germline V gene, CDR1 is MNHEY and CDR2 is SVGAGI. V was clipped by 2 bases and J by 10 bases, with 11 bases between them. The CDR3 totals 12 residues. Stated time point: persistent/refractory GD, antithyroid drugs over 5 years with positive TRAb. PBMCs were the source of the RNA used for TCR sequencing.

This sample comprised peripheral blood mononuclear cells (PBMCs), obtained when the disease was refractory, from a patient treated with antithyroid drugs. J is TRBJ1-2 and V is TRBV6-5; D is undetermined. The sequence derives from a female donor with Graves disease. The CDR3, as DNA: TGTGCCAGCAGTTACAGTCCCGGGCACTACACCTTC. It translates to CASSYSPGHYTF.